The 10 T cell receptor beta chains below were found in one sample sequenced in a study of blood T cell repertoires in COVID-19. Clones were sequenced by immunoSEQ multiplex PCR, and TCRdb holds only the in-frame ones, with some missing. The repertoire has some 190,000 clones, 84% of them found once; the top ten carry over 6.5%. The sequenced material came from peripheral blood. The source of these receptors is a woman older than 75 with COVID-19, enrolled during active disease.

The CDR3 coding sequence is TGTGCTAGTGGTTTGGTACAAACTAGCGGGAGATTTCTCCAGTTCTTC. It is translated as CASGLVQTSGRFLQFF. V gene TRBV12-5 combines with J gene TRBJ2-1; 11 nucleotides match TRBD2. With 0 bases clipped from V and 13 bases from J, the junction kept 11 bases outside the gene matches. The CDR3 is made up of 16 amino acids. Germline CDR1 and CDR2: LGHNT and FRNRAP.

The J gene is TRBJ1-6, the V gene TRBV9; TRBD1 aligns across 10 bases. Germline V gives CDR1 SGDLS, CDR2 YYNGEE. This CDR3 comprises 16 residues. Trimming cost V 0 bases and J 9 bases; bases outside gene matches: 6. CDR3 protein: CASSVGGGTGVSPLHF. DNA of the CDR3: TGTGCCAGCAGCGTAGGCGGGGGGACAGGGGTTTCACCCCTCCACTTT. The full variable domain, its missing parts supplied by reference TRBV9 and TRBJ1-6, is DSGVTQTPKHLITATGQRVTLRCSPRSGDLSVYWYQQSLDQGLQFLIQYYNGEERAKGNILERFSAQQFPDLHSELNLSSLELGDSALYFCASSVGGGTGVSPLHFGNGTRLTVT.

This rearrangement joins TRBV19 to TRBJ1-5; TRBD1 agrees at 7 bases. Germline V gives CDR1 LNHDA, CDR2 SQIVND (reference sequence). V shed 4 bases, J shed 9 bases, and the junction held 12 bases outside the gene matches. The CDR3 is 15 residues long. CDR3: CASSSAGTVTMPQHF. CDR3 nucleotides: TGTGCCAGTAGTAGCGCCGGGACAGTGACCATGCCCCAGCATTTT.

As DNA, the CDR3 is TGTGCCAGCAGCTTACAGGGGAGCTCCTACAATGAGCAGTTCTTC. It translates to CASSLQGSSYNEQFF. V usage is TRBV11-3 and J usage is TRBJ2-1; perhaps TRBD1 as D (6 bases). V was pared by 2 bases and J by 0 bases, with 8 bases between. This CDR3 is built from 15 residues. Germline CDR1 reads SGHNT; CDR2 reads YENEEA.

This chain uses TRBV2 with TRBJ2-5, with no clear D. Germline assignment: CDR1 SNHLY and CDR2 FYNNEI. Trimming removed 4 bases from V and 0 bases from J, with 12 bases in between. The CDR3 is 15 amino acids. The CDR3 DNA sequence: TGTGCCAGCAGTGGGGTTTGGGCAGACCAAGAGACCCAGTACTTC. Its translation: CASSGVWADQETQYF.

This chain joins TRBV14 and TRBJ1-1; 8 bases map to TRBD1. Germline CDR1 is SGHDN and CDR2 is FVKESK. There are 14 residues in the CDR3. V lost 5 bases to trimming and J lost 11 bases; unmatched junction nucleotides: 13. The CDR3 nucleotides read TGTGCCAGCAGCGCCCGACAGGGGTTTGGGGTTGCTTTCTTT. Protein: CASSARQGFGVAFF.

The gene calls are TRBV5-1 and TRBJ1-2; D gene uncertain. The CDR3 is 15 amino acids. Trimming removed 4 bases from V and 5 bases from J, with 18 bases in between. Germline CDR1 is SGHRS and CDR2 is YFSETQ. The CDR3 here is CASSPQTRSQYGYTF. Here the CDR3 DNA reads TGCGCCAGCAGCCCACAGACCAGATCACAATATGGCTACACCTTC.

About this clone itself: The same CDR3 can be traced to other DNA sequences in this sample. This chain connects TRBV19 to TRBJ1-1, with D unclear. With 6 bases removed from V and 1 base from J, the gap between germline ends came to 6 bases. The CDR3 spans 12 residues. Germline loops: CDR1 LNHDA, CDR2 SQIVND (reference sequence). CDR3 bases: TGTGCCAGTAGGGGAGGGAACACTGAAGCTTTCTTT. It is translated as CASRGGNTEAFF. Combining the CDR3 with reference TRBV19 and TRBJ1-1 gives the whole variable domain DGGITQSPKYLFRKEGQNVTLSCEQNLNHDAMYWYRQDPGQGLRLIYYSQIVNDFQKGDIAEGYSVSREKKESFPLTVTSAQKNPTAFYLCASRGGNTEAFFGQGTRLTVV.

This chain connects TRBV28 to TRBJ1-2; 9 bases match TRBD1. Germline CDR1 is MDHEN and CDR2 is SYDVKM. The ends lost 5 bases at V and 4 bases at J; junction bases unmatched: 11. CDR3 length: 16 amino acids. CDR3 sequence: CASSDTGQGLAYGYTF. The CDR3 region has the DNA TGTGCCAGCAGTGATACCGGACAGGGGTTAGCCTATGGCTACACCTTC.

The chain has TRBV5-5 and TRBJ2-7; TRBD2 agrees at 8 bases. There are 15 residues in the CDR3. The J segment lost 0 bases and the V segment lost 5 bases, leaving 7 bases of the junction unmatched. From germline, CDR1 is SGHKS and CDR2 YYEKEE (reference sequence). The CDR3 DNA reads as TGTGCCAGCAGTTCTAGCGGGCAGAGCTCCTACGAGCAGTACTTC. It encodes CASSSSGQSSYEQYF.